This is a list of T cell receptor beta chains from one sample in a study of response to subunit inactivated influenza vaccine. TCRdb re-analysed the RT-PCR reads in MiXCR, keeping a single row per CDR3 protein. The data show 630,000 or so distinct CDR3 sequences, approximately 15% seen once. Sequenced here: PBMCs from blood, sampled 11 to 12 days after vaccination. These TCRs come from a man aged 45-60 years who received an inactivated influenza vaccine. Each CDR3 is given without its conserved first and last residue. Each record gives: clone size, V gene, J gene, CDR3 protein. Size is stated for part of the rows, as once, few or many counts, or as a class when the clone is expanded.

clone size: few; V gene: TRBV7-9; J gene: TRBJ2-5; CDR3 protein: ASSLLEAVQETQY
clone size: .; V gene: TRBV20-1; J gene: TRBJ1-1; CDR3 protein: SARGEGLGTEAF
clone size: .; V gene: TRBV28; J gene: TRBJ1-2; CDR3 protein: ASSLVGGPLGGYT
clone size: few; V gene: TRBV20-1; J gene: TRBJ2-5; CDR3 protein: SARVTAQETQY
clone size: once; V gene: TRBV20-1; J gene: TRBJ2-5; CDR3 protein: SANTGVNQY
clone size: .; V gene: TRBV29-1; J gene: TRBJ2-7; CDR3 protein: SAKTRGEQY
clone size: .; V gene: TRBV5-1; J gene: TRBJ2-3; CDR3 protein: ASMTRLAGEHTQY
clone size: .; V gene: TRBV3-1; J gene: TRBJ1-6; CDR3 protein: ASSRTDNNSPLH
clone size: .; V gene: TRBV28; J gene: TRBJ2-1; CDR3 protein: ASSLPPGQGASEQF
clone size: .; V gene: TRBV12-3/TRBV12-4; J gene: TRBJ1-5; CDR3 protein: ASSFRFNQPQH
clone size: .; V gene: TRBV12-3/TRBV12-4; J gene: TRBJ1-1; CDR3 protein: ASSSPAGVTEAF
clone size: many; V gene: TRBV7-2; J gene: TRBJ2-2; CDR3 protein: ASSSRTSEAGELF
clone size: many; V gene: TRBV7-8; J gene: TRBJ2-5; CDR3 protein: ASSPGQNFQETQY
clone size: many; V gene: TRBV5-1; J gene: TRBJ2-1; CDR3 protein: ASSSYRVRGNEQF
clone size: .; V gene: TRBV28; J gene: TRBJ1-5; CDR3 protein: ASSPRQVVRNQPQH
clone size: few; V gene: TRBV11-2; J gene: TRBJ2-3; CDR3 protein: ASSPRPSRGYSTDTQY
clone size: .; V gene: TRBV2; J gene: TRBJ1-1; CDR3 protein: ASRRTGGAF
clone size: few; V gene: TRBV20-1; J gene: TRBJ1-5; CDR3 protein: SARRAIQGPQH
clone size: .; V gene: TRBV12-3/TRBV12-4; J gene: TRBJ1-3; CDR3 protein: ASSLPFWTIY
clone size: .; V gene: TRBV7-9; J gene: TRBJ2-2; CDR3 protein: ASTERTGELF
clone size: .; V gene: TRBV29-1; J gene: TRBJ1-2; CDR3 protein: SVGGTGGRTGYT
clone size: few; V gene: TRBV6-5; J gene: TRBJ2-5; CDR3 protein: ASSYSKRERETQY
clone size: once; V gene: TRBV5-6; J gene: TRBJ2-1; CDR3 protein: ASSRPYGTQTNNEQF
clone size: many; V gene: TRBV7-2; J gene: TRBJ2-3; CDR3 protein: ASSRPPSKDTQY
clone size: .; V gene: TRBV6-1; J gene: TRBJ2-3; CDR3 protein: ASSPLSSREMQY
clone size: few; V gene: TRBV6-2/TRBV6-3; J gene: TRBJ2-2; CDR3 protein: ASSYYGGTGELF
clone size: few; V gene: TRBV7-2; J gene: TRBJ2-5; CDR3 protein: ASSRRGRTQETQY
clone size: many; V gene: TRBV2; J gene: TRBJ1-2; CDR3 protein: ASRVTGSDGYT
clone size: few; V gene: TRBV4-3; J gene: TRBJ1-3; CDR3 protein: ASSQGARGFSGNTIY
clone size: many; V gene: TRBV5-1; J gene: TRBJ2-1; CDR3 protein: ASSLVPGRNNEQF
clone size: .; V gene: TRBV11-2; J gene: TRBJ2-5; CDR3 protein: ASSLSPLGTQY
clone size: .; V gene: TRBV5-1; J gene: TRBJ1-2; CDR3 protein: ASSLLEGRGYT
clone size: few; V gene: TRBV12-3/TRBV12-4; J gene: TRBJ2-7; CDR3 protein: ASAGTGVYEQY
clone size: .; V gene: TRBV5-6; J gene: TRBJ2-7; CDR3 protein: ASSLATTLYEQY
clone size: .; V gene: TRBV27; J gene: TRBJ2-6; CDR3 protein: ASSFSGAAGANVLT
clone size: few; V gene: TRBV6-1; J gene: TRBJ2-3; CDR3 protein: ASSVPGTDTQY
clone size: few; V gene: TRBV7-2; J gene: TRBJ2-7; CDR3 protein: ASSLVGGEYEQY
clone size: .; V gene: TRBV11-3; J gene: TRBJ2-7; CDR3 protein: ASSLDTRSPYEQY
clone size: .; V gene: TRBV14; J gene: TRBJ2-1; CDR3 protein: ASSPLGQVSYNEQF
clone size: once; V gene: TRBV29-1; J gene: TRBJ1-2; CDR3 protein: SVTTREGPHYGYT
clone size: few; V gene: TRBV5-1; J gene: TRBJ2-5; CDR3 protein: ASSLAWGAPSSETQY
clone size: few; V gene: TRBV27; J gene: TRBJ1-2; CDR3 protein: ASSRQGAVGGYT
clone size: many; V gene: TRBV29-1; J gene: TRBJ1-2; CDR3 protein: SVEKGRSYGYT
clone size: few; V gene: TRBV6-2/TRBV6-3; J gene: TRBJ2-5; CDR3 protein: ASTAGTGRETQY
clone size: .; V gene: TRBV5-1; J gene: TRBJ1-2; CDR3 protein: ASSRDRGDYT
clone size: few; V gene: TRBV11-2; J gene: TRBJ2-3; CDR3 protein: ASSRNPVGLAGGDTQY
clone size: few; V gene: TRBV24-1; J gene: TRBJ2-5; CDR3 protein: ATSDPYAGYQETQY
clone size: few; V gene: TRBV28; J gene: TRBJ2-3; CDR3 protein: ASKAGAGQHTQY
clone size: few; V gene: TRBV6-1; J gene: TRBJ1-1; CDR3 protein: ASSASGTGNTEAF
clone size: few; V gene: TRBV5-1; J gene: TRBJ1-1; CDR3 protein: ASSLALPPNTEAF
clone size: .; V gene: TRBV7-6; J gene: TRBJ1-1; CDR3 protein: ASSFLQGTEAF
clone size: few; V gene: TRBV20-1; J gene: TRBJ2-7; CDR3 protein: SASSRDYLNEQY
clone size: .; V gene: TRBV6-5; J gene: TRBJ2-1; CDR3 protein: ASRGRYNEQF